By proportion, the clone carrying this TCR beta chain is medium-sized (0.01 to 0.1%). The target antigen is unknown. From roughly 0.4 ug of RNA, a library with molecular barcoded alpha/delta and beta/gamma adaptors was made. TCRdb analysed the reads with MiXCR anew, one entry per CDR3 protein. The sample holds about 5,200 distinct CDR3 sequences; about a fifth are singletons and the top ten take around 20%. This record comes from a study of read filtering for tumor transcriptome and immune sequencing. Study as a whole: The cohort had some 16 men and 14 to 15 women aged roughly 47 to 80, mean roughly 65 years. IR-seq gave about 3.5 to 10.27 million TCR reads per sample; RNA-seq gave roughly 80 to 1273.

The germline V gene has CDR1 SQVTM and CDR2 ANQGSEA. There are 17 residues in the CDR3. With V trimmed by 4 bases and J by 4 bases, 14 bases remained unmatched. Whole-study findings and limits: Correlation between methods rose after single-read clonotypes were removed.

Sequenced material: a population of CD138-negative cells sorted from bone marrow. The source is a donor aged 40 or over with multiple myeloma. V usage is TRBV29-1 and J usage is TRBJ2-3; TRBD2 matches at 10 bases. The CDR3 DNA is TGCAGCGTTGGTGTCCTAGCGGGAGATGTACGCCCAGATACGCAGTATTTT. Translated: CSVGVLAGDVRPDTQYF.